The source of this T cell receptor (beta chain) is a study of blood T cell repertoires in COVID-19. Study background: Sites in the United States, Italy and Spain provided acute and convalescent COVID-19 samples.

Germline CDR1 and CDR2: MNHEY and SVGEGT. This CDR3 has 14 residues. Trimming left V 6 bases short and J 4 bases short, with 15 bases between. Original handling: Estimated nucleated cell counts came from reference gene primer amplification. The method was immunoSEQ multiplex PCR; TCRdb's version includes in-frame clones alone and lacks a portion of them. V and J calls and clone size are as listed in that table; D and trimming were resolved from the DNA. The sample consists of 280,000 or so clones, about 88% of them appearing once. This chain uses TRBV6-2 or TRBV6-3 with TRBJ1-2; D remains unclear. The material sequenced was peripheral blood. This clonotype originated in a woman in her fifties or sixties with acute or convalescent COVID-19. CDR3 DNA: TGTGCCAGCAGCTCGATAGTGTTGCTCTATGGCTACACCTTC. Its translation: CASSSIVLLYGYTF.